This TCR beta chain was recovered during a study of early T cells in non-severe SARS-CoV-2 infection (dated by TCRdb to about 2021). With respect to the entire study: TCR sequencing used bulk RNA from unsorted whole blood, so alpha and beta chains could not be paired. General conclusions and limits of the study: VDJdb matching was skewed toward anti-spike CD8 responses, so virus-specific expansions were likely underestimated and private and CD4 specificities were missed.

The germline V gene (reference sequence) sets CDR1 to DFQATT and CDR2 to SNEGSKA. Spanning cysteine to phenylalanine, the CDR3 consists of 14 amino acids. This entry keeps only the CDR3 DNA: 42 bases, framed from base 1. Unmatched junction bases come to 14, with V trimmed by 3 bases and J by 10 bases. This clonotype has at least ten counts. Its antigen is unknown. There are no base qualities to consult, and no much larger clone falls within one base. Receptor amplification or capture employed 5' RACE. TCRdb names NextSeq 500 as the instrument used. The TCR library protocol attached unique molecular identifiers to individual cDNA molecules to correct for sequencing error and PCR bias. TCR alpha and beta chains were both sequenced, and the abundances of alpha and beta sequences in each sample were closely correlated with each other. Turning to the authors' computational methods: V gene, J gene and CDR3 annotation of TCR sequences was performed with Decombinator V4. Expanded TCRs were defined as changing significantly between any two time points under a Poisson model with p below 0.0001. TCR abundances were normalised to the total number of TCRs sequenced per sample and expressed as counts per million. TRAV1-2 paired with TRAJ12, TRAJ20 or TRAJ33 defined MAIT TCRs, while TRAV10 paired with TRAJ18 defined iNKT TCRs. VDJdb, accessed 1 November 2021, was searched for CMV, EBV and SARS-CoV-2 annotated TCRs, excluding TCRs annotated for multiple antigens. TCRdb reprocessed the public reads (quality trimming at Q25 with fastp, clone calling with MiXCR) and kept in-frame beta chains. One record per CDR3 amino acid sequence lists the most common genes and DNA. The V and J calls were determined by TCRdb, not by the authors. The table for this sample lists roughly 57,000 distinct CDR3 sequences; approximately 13% of them were counted only once. The ten largest clones represent 7.5% to 10% of the sample.

A case-control design nested within a healthcare worker cohort in London, UK, was used, with weekly nasopharyngeal swab PCR tests and blood sampling performed. Between 23 and 31 March 2020, the week of the UK lockdown, healthcare workers were enrolled and then followed up weekly for as long as 16 weeks. Sequencing used whole blood, obtained at baseline. This TCR was sampled from an adult who was a healthcare worker with PCR-confirmed SARS-CoV-2 infection or an uninfected control (not recorded which). The sequence links TRBV20-1 to TRBJ1-1, with 7 central nucleotides matching TRBD1. The CDR3 region: CSARVRQGAIGAFF. At the DNA level, the sequence is TGCAGTGCTAGGGTAAGACAGGGAGCGATTGGAGCTTTCTTT.